The 17 T cell receptor beta chains below were found in one sample sequenced in a study of cytomegalovirus exposure and HLA in healthy donors. The study ran its PCR with 60 Vbeta and 13 Jbeta primers. Clones were read by immunoSEQ multiplex PCR, and TCRdb kept only the in-frame ones, dropping some. The sample includes about 55,000 clones, approximately 80% seen only once; the top ten take around 2.4%. Specimen: PBMCs. The origin of the receptors is a female donor in good health and CMV-seronegative.

The J gene is TRBJ2-7, the V gene TRBV25-1; weak D call: TRBD2 (5 bases). V was pared by 6 bases and J by 3 bases, with 12 bases between. Germline V gene lookup returns CDR1 MGHDK and CDR2 SYGVNS. This CDR3 is built from 13 residues. The CDR3 nucleotides read TGTGCCAGCAGCTTAGCGCGAAGCTACGAGCAGTACTTC. As protein: CASSLARSYEQYF.

The V call is TRBV28, the J call TRBJ1-3; D remains unclear. Trimming removed 4 bases from V and 1 base from J, with 5 bases in between. The CDR3 extends over 13 amino acids. The germline V gene encodes CDR1 MDHEN and CDR2 SYDVKM. The CDR3 loop is CASSSFSGNTIYF. Written as DNA, the CDR3 is TGTGCCAGCAGTTCATTTTCTGGAAACACCATATATTTT. Full variable domain (rest looked up from reference TRBV28 and TRBJ1-3): DVKVTQSSRYLVKRTGEKVFLECVQDMDHENMFWYRQDPGLGLRLIYFSYDVKMKEKGDIPEGYSVSREKKERFSLILESASTNQTSMYLCASSSFSGNTIYFGEGSWLTVV.

The chain has TRBV7-9 and TRBJ2-5, with D tentatively TRBD2 (5 bases). The closer fit of TRBJ2-7 to the DNA end suggests the J call may be wrong. The CDR3 runs 13 residues. The V gene's germline CDR1 is SEHNR and CDR2 FQNEAQ (reference sequence). The CDR3 loop reads CATTIRTPNEQYF. In DNA, the CDR3 is TGTGCCACGACCATCCGGACTCCAAACGAGCAGTACTTC.

This clone was seen more than once but under ten times. The chain uses TRBV27 and TRBJ1-1; D gene uncertain. CDR1 is MNHEY, CDR2 SMNVEV, per germline (reference sequence). The CDR3 length is 15 residues. With 8 bases removed from V and 0 bases from J, the gap between germline ends came to 16 bases. The CDR3 DNA is TGTGCCAGCCGCCGGGTCCTCGATATGAACACTGAAGCTTTCTTT. Its protein product is CASRRVLDMNTEAFF.

This clone was seen a few times. The CDR3 DNA reads TGTGCCAGCAGCCGGGACTTAACTAGCACAGATACGCAGTATTTT. As protein: CASSRDLTSTDTQYF. The V gene is TRBV5-6, the J gene TRBJ2-3; D may be TRBD2 (6 bases). The CDR3 loop spans 15 amino acids. V was shortened by 4 bases and J by 0 bases, with 12 bases between the two germline ends. CDR1 and CDR2 (germline): SGHDT, YYEEEE.

The genes are TRBV9 and TRBJ1-5, with unresolved D. Trimming left V 1 base short and J 5 bases short, with 10 bases between. The germline CDR1 and CDR2 sequences are SGDLS and YYNGEE. The CDR3 totals 14 residues. The DNA of the CDR3 is TGTGCCAGCAGCGTAACCGCCGGGGATCAGCCCCAGCATTTT. Its protein is CASSVTAGDQPQHF.

V gene TRBV9 combines with J gene TRBJ2-1; TRBD2 aligns across 7 bases. V shed 3 bases, J shed 6 bases, and the junction held 9 bases outside the gene matches. The length of the CDR3 is 15 residues. The germline gives CDR1 SGDLS, CDR2 YYNGEE. The CDR3 protein is CASSEGGSYTNEQFF. Written as DNA, the CDR3 is TGTGCCAGCAGCGAGGGCGGGAGTTATACCAATGAGCAGTTCTTC.

The rearrangement links TRBV28 to TRBJ2-2, with D tentatively TRBD1 (6 bases). The CDR3 has 15 residues. V was cut by 6 bases and J by 4 bases, with 15 bases left in between. Germline V CDR1 and CDR2: MDHEN, SYDVKM. The CDR3 nucleotides read TGTGCCAGCAGCCGCCAACAGGGATCCACCGGGGAGCTGTTTTTT. It is translated as CASSRQQGSTGELFF.

This sequence joins TRBV19 and TRBJ1-1; D is perhaps TRBD1 (6 bases). The V end lost 3 bases, the J end lost 0 bases, and 17 bases lay between the germline ends. This CDR3 is 17 amino acids long. Per the germline V gene, CDR1 is LNHDA and CDR2 is SQIVND (reference sequence). CDR3 DNA sequence: TGTGCCAGTAGTATCGCGCCTGGCAGGGGTATGAACACTGAAGCTTTCTTT. Its translation is CASSIAPGRGMNTEAFF.

J is TRBJ1-1 and V is TRBV5-6, with 8 bases matching TRBD1. The ends lost 4 bases at V and 1 base at J; junction bases unmatched: 3. The V gene's germline CDR1 is SGHDT and CDR2 YYEEEE. There are 14 residues in the CDR3. In nucleotides, the CDR3 is TGTGCCAGCAGCAGAGGACAGGGGAACACTGAAGCTTTCTTT. Translation gives CASSRGQGNTEAFF.

The V call is TRBV6-5, the J call TRBJ1-2; the D gene is possibly TRBD1 (6 bases). CDR1 MNHEY and CDR2 SVGAGI come from the germline V gene. The germline V and J ends were trimmed by 7 bases and 8 bases, with 17 bases remaining between them. CDR3 length equals 13 residues. CDR3 in DNA: TGTGCCAGCAATCAGGGACACCCAGGCGGCTACACCTTC. It yields the protein CASNQGHPGGYTF.

This clone was counted a single time. The CDR3 DNA reads as TGTGCCAGCAGTTTTTCCCGGGACAGGGGAGCCTTGAACACTGAAGCTTTCTTT. Translated, it gives CASSFSRDRGALNTEAFF. The chain combines TRBV27 with TRBJ1-1, with TRBD1 identical over 10 bases. The CDR3 has 18 residues. V shed 3 bases and J 0 bases; nucleotides not matched to a gene: 10. In germline, CDR1 is MNHEY, CDR2 SMNVEV (reference sequence).

The chain combines TRBV7-3 with TRBJ2-7; 7 nucleotides agree with TRBD1. The CDR3 contains 15 residues. CDR1 and CDR2 from the germline V gene are SGHTA and FQGTGA. J was trimmed by 2 bases and V by 5 bases; bases with no gene match: 9. The DNA for the CDR3 is TGTGCCAGCAGCGCCGGTACAGGGGTTGCCTACGAGCAGTACTTC. It specifies CASSAGTGVAYEQYF.

This rearrangement joins TRBV7-2 to TRBJ1-3, with 7 bases aligning to TRBD1. Germline V gene sequence: CDR1 SGHTA, CDR2 FQGNSA. V shed 7 bases and J 10 bases; nucleotides not matched to a gene: 13. The CDR3 spans 14 residues. The DNA for the CDR3 is TGTGCCAGCACCCTCGGACAGGCCGCTGGTACCATATATTTT. Amino acids: CASTLGQAAGTIYF.

The J gene is TRBJ2-7, the V gene TRBV10-1; 7 bases are a match to TRBD1. V lost 2 bases and J lost 2; bases outside the gene matches: 9. In germline, CDR1 is WNHNN, CDR2 SYGVQD (reference sequence). This CDR3 spans 16 amino acids. CDR3 region: CASSEPETDRAYEQYF. CDR3 DNA sequence: TGCGCCAGCAGTGAGCCGGAGACCGACAGGGCCTACGAGCAGTACTTC.

V and J are TRBV7-8 and TRBJ2-7; tentatively, D is TRBD2 (6 bases). V dropped 5 bases and J dropped 0 bases, with 20 bases sitting between them. Germline CDR1 SGHVS, CDR2 FQNEAQ. The CDR3 covers 17 residues. This chain's CDR3 is CASSRREREERSYEQYF. The CDR3 nucleotides read TGTGCCAGCAGCCGCCGGGAGAGGGAGGAGCGCTCCTACGAGCAGTACTTC.

The rearrangement links TRBV6-1 to TRBJ1-2; D unclear. CDR1 is MNHNS and CDR2 is SASEGT in the germline V gene. This CDR3 contains 12 residues. Between the trimmed V and J ends, which lost 2 bases and 8 bases, there was a span of 9 bases. This chain's CDR3 is CASSEPSGGYTF. The CDR3 nucleotides read TGTGCCAGCAGTGAACCCTCTGGCGGCTACACCTTC.